Listed below are T cell receptor beta chains from one sample, sequenced in a study of blood T cell repertoires in COVID-19. This table comes from immunoSEQ multiplex PCR, and its TCRdb copy is limited to in-frame clones, with some not included. The sample lists approximately 190,000 clones, about 83% occurring once. The sequencing sample was made of peripheral blood. The receptors shown here come from a woman in her seventies with active or convalescent COVID-19. The CDR3 runs from the conserved cysteine through the conserved F or W. D genes are given only for firm matches. Size tells how often a clone was seen (once, few, many) or the class of an expanded clone, and some rows leave it out.

TRBV9	TRBJ1-3	TRBD1	.	TGTGCCAGCAGCGTAGCTACTGGACAGGGCTCTGGAAACACCATATATTTT	CASSVATGQGSGNTIYF
TRBV19	TRBJ2-7	TRBD1	few	TGTGCCAGTAGGAACAGGGGCGGTGTCCACGAGCAGTACTTC	CASRNRGGVHEQYF
TRBV6-2/TRBV6-3	TRBJ2-7	TRBD2	few	TGTGCCAGCAGTTACGGAATGGCTAGCGGGAATTTCTGGGAGCAGTACTTC	CASSYGMASGNFWEQYF
TRBV5-1	TRBJ1-2	.	.	TGCGCCAGCAGCTTGGCAGGCGACTATGGCTACACCTTC	CASSLAGDYGYTF
TRBV2	TRBJ2-5	TRBD2	.	TGTGCCAGCAGCGCCGGACTAGCGGTGGAGACCCAGTACTTC	CASSAGLAVETQYF
TRBV24-1	TRBJ1-2	.	.	TGTGCCACCAGTGATACAACAGCTAACTATGGCTACACCTTC	CATSDTTANYGYTF
TRBV6-1	TRBJ1-4	.	once	TGTGCCAGCAGTGAATATGGAGCAACTAATGAAAAACTGTTTTTT	CASSEYGATNEKLFF
TRBV23-1	TRBJ2-1	.	.	TGCGCCAGCAGTCAAGGAGGGGGGGACTCGGGGAATGAGCAGTTCTTC	CASSQGGGDSGNEQFF
TRBV25-1	TRBJ2-3	.	.	TGTGCCAGCAGGGCGGGGTCAGATACGCAGTATTTT	CASRAGSDTQYF
TRBV12-3/TRBV12-4	TRBJ2-5	.	once	TGTGCCAGCAGCCGACCAGGGACCCAGTACTTC	CASSRPGTQYF
TRBV3-1/TRBV3-2	TRBJ2-3	.	.	TGTGCCAGCAGCCAAGATCCGTCGAGGCCCCAGTATTTT	CASSQDPSRPQYF
TRBV5-4	TRBJ2-7	TRBD1	once	TGTGCCAGCAGCGCCGCCGGGACAGGAAACTACGAGCAGTACTTC	CASSAAGTGNYEQYF
TRBV5-1	TRBJ2-6	TRBD1	.	TGCGCCAGCAGCAGCGGACAGGGGGCCTCTGGGGCCAACGTCCTGACTTTC	CASSSGQGASGANVLTF
TRBV6-2/TRBV6-3	TRBJ1-2	TRBD1	.	TGTGCCAGCAGTTACTCGGGACAGGGGGTGCGAGGCTACACCTTC	CASSYSGQGVRGYTF
TRBV29-1	TRBJ2-3	TRBD2	few	TGCAGCGTTGACGGTGTAGCGGGAGAGTTCACAGATACGCAGTATTTT	CSVDGVAGEFTDTQYF
TRBV19	TRBJ2-1	TRBD2	.	TGTGCCAGTGGGCTAGCGGGTGAGCAGTTCTTC	CASGLAGEQFF
TRBV25-1	TRBJ2-7	TRBD2	.	TGTGCCAGCAGGAGTTGGACTAGGTCAGGCGAGCAGTACTTC	CASRSWTRSGEQYF
TRBV7-3	TRBJ2-3	.	.	TGTGCCAGCAGCTACGGACTAAGCACAGATACGCAGTATTTT	CASSYGLSTDTQYF
TRBV30	TRBJ1-6	.	few	TGTGCCTGGAGGGACACCGATAATTCACCCCTCCACTTT	CAWRDTDNSPLHF
TRBV5-4	TRBJ2-1	.	.	TGTGCCAGCAGCTTGGAAGGCGCTAGCTCCTACAATGAGCAGTTCTTC	CASSLEGASSYNEQFF